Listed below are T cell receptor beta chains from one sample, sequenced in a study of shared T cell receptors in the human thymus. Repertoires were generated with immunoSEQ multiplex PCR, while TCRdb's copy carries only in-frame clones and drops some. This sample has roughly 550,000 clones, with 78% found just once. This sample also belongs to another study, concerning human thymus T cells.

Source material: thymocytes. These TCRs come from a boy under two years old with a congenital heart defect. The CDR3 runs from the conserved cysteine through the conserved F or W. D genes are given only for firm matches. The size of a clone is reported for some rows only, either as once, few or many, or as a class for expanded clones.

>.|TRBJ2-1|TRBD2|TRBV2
CASSEARRLAGRQQFF
TGTGCCAGCAGTGAAGCGCGGAGACTAGCGGGAAGGCAGCAGTTCTTC
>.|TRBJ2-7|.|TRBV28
CASHPFLAKIPSVEQYF
TGTGCCAGCCACCCCTTCCTAGCTAAAATCCCCTCCGTCGAGCAGTACTTC
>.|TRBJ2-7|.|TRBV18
CASSRIPPSEQYF
TGTGCCAGCTCTCGTATCCCCCCCTCCGAGCAGTACTTC
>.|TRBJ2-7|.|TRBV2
CASSDHVTYEQYF
TGTGCCAGCAGTGACCATGTCACCTACGAGCAGTACTTC
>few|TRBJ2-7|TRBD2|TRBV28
CASSLAGGPYEQYF
TGTGCCAGCAGTTTAGCGGGAGGGCCCTACGAGCAGTACTTC
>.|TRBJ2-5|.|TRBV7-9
CASSSGETQYF
TGTGCCAGCAGCTCGGGAGAGACCCAGTACTTC
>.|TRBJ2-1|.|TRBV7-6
CASSLGGGGKYEQFF
TGTGCCAGCAGCTTAGGGGGAGGGGGGAAATATGAGCAGTTCTTC
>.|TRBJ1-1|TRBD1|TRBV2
CASRNPGQGYTEAFF
TGTGCCAGCAGAAATCCCGGACAGGGCTACACTGAAGCTTTCTTT
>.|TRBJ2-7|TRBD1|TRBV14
CASSHPGQGYEQYF
TGTGCCAGCAGCCACCCTGGACAGGGCTACGAGCAGTACTTC
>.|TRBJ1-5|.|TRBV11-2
CASSGQNQPQHF
TGTGCCAGCAGCGGTCAGAATCAGCCCCAGCATTTT